This T cell receptor beta chain originates from a study of glioma-infiltrating T cells after dendritic cell vaccination (dated by TCRdb to 2016 to 2017). Background on the whole study: A cohort of roughly 15 glioblastoma patients from Phase I and II dendritic cell vaccination trials was included, of whom 9 were newly diagnosed and 6 had recurrent disease. In glioblastoma patients vaccinated with dendritic cells, deep sequencing of TCR beta CDR3 regions served to measure the amount of tumor-infiltrating lymphocytes and to compare repertoires between tumor and blood. Patients received autologous tumor lysate-pulsed dendritic cell vaccination between about 2002 and 2013. To make the vaccine, monocyte-derived dendritic cells were cultured for seven days with IL-4 and GM-CSF and then pulsed overnight with autologous tumor lysate. Each patient was given three intradermal dendritic cell vaccine injections, spaced two weeks apart, in the arm below the axilla. TCR sequencing metrics, including TIL content and tumor-blood repertoire overlap, were correlated with survival after dendritic cell vaccination. Results the study describes overall, beyond this receptor: No direct relationship between TCR clonality and survival was found, suggesting a diverse polyclonal response may matter. The TCR overlap response model with three groups was called speculative and said to need prospective validation. Higher estimated pretreatment TIL content predicted longer time to progression and overall survival after dendritic cell vaccination. The cohort was small and heterogeneous, few patients had complete blood and tumor sets, and even fewer had initial-recurrent tumor pairs.

TCRB CDR3 regions were amplified from approximately 2 ug genomic DNA, or all available DNA if less, using the immunoSEQ assay. The multiplex PCR employed 60 forward primers targeting TCR V beta segments and 13 reverse primers targeting J beta segments. To estimate the number of reads per starting template, synthetic control templates were added to each sample at limiting dilution. The Illumina HiSeq System generated 87 bp sequencing reads. The paper's processing steps were these. PCR and sequencing errors were removed by a nearest neighbor algorithm that merged closely related sequences. TCR overlap was measured as the percentage of unique tumor TCR beta sequences also present in the same patient's peripheral blood. TCRdb mirrors the immuneACCESS table, restricted to in-frame sequences. Some clones are absent from its copies; in checked studies, under half trace to an unresolved V gene, and the reason for the others is unknown. From that table come the V and J calls and clone size; the DNA was used to work out D and trimming. The sample includes 85,000 to 100,000 clones, with about 81% observed a single time. The ten largest account for approximately 2% of the sample.

Trimming at the junction amounts to 5 bases on V and 2 bases on J, and the germline ends lie 10 bases apart. Its CDR3 holds 14 amino acids, cysteine through phenylalanine. Left in the record is the CDR3 DNA by itself, 42 bases read in frame from the first base. As encoded in the germline V gene (reference sequence), CDR1 is LNHDA while CDR2 is SQIVND. Notes on this clone: The clone's antigen remains unknown. No much larger clone exists at a distance of one base, and base qualities are not known.

The sample's time point label is to be understood as: after dendritic cell vaccination, including at tumor progression/relapse. Selection of patients required sufficient residual fresh-frozen tumor tissue and over two years of available survival data. None of the glioblastoma patients carried an isocitrate dehydrogenase mutation, although molecular status otherwise varied. PBMC collection took place before vaccination, two weeks after the third vaccination, and at tumor progression if progression occurred. The Qiagen DNeasy Blood extraction Kit was used for extraction of genomic DNA. The sequence derives from a human donor with glioblastoma. The sequences come from blood, collected after dendritic cell vaccination. The rearranged chain carries TRBV19 and TRBJ1-5; confidence is insufficient to name the D gene. The CDR3 reads as follows: CASSDTNRNQPQHF. The sequence in DNA is TGTGCCAGTAGTGACACCAACCGCAATCAGCCCCAGCATTTT. Where the CDR3 stops, the reference TRBV19 and TRBJ1-5 genes take over; the full variable domain is DGGITQSPKYLFRKEGQNVTLSCEQNLNHDAMYWYRQDPGQGLRLIYYSQIVNDFQKGDIAEGYSVSREKKESFPLTVTSAQKNPTAFYLCASSDTNRNQPQHFGDGTRLSIL.